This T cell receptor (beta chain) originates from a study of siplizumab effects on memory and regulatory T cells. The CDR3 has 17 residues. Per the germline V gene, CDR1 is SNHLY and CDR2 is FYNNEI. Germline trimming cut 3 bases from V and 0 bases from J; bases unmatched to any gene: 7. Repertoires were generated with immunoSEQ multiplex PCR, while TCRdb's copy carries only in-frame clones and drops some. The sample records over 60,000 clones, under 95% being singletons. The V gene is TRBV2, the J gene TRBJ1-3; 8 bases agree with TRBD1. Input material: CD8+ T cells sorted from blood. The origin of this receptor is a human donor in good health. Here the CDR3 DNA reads TGTGCCAGCAGTGAGGGAGGGACAGGATCCTCTGGAAACACCATATATTTT. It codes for CASSEGGTGSSGNTIYF.